The 8 T cell receptor beta chains presented below share a single source sample, sequenced in a study of blood T cell repertoires in COVID-19. Libraries were prepared by immunoSEQ multiplex PCR; TCRdb keeps only in-frame clonotypes and omits some of them. The top ten clones hold over 2% of a sample with under 30,000 clones, roughly nine tenths of them seen once. Sequenced input: peripheral blood. These receptors all come from a man aged 45 to 65 with active COVID-19.

The V and J genes are TRBV12-5 and TRBJ2-6; tentative D call: TRBD1 (6 bases). Germline values: CDR1 LGHNT, CDR2 FRNRAP. The CDR3 is 15 amino acids. The V and J ends lost 6 bases and 4 bases respectively, with 13 bases between them. The CDR3 sequence is CASGDGQSGANVLTF. The CDR3 nucleotides read TGTGCTAGTGGGGACGGACAGTCGGGGGCCAACGTCCTGACTTTC.

V gene TRBV2 combines with J gene TRBJ1-4; 12 bases are shared with TRBD1. This CDR3 is built from 15 residues. Germline assignment: CDR1 SNHLY and CDR2 FYNNEI. V lost 4 bases and J lost 7; bases outside the gene matches: 4. CDR3 region: CASSAGQGAPEKLFF. Here the CDR3 DNA reads TGTGCCAGCAGTGCGGGACAGGGGGCGCCTGAAAAACTGTTTTTT. The complete variable domain, with remaining parts taken from reference TRBV2 and TRBJ1-4, reads EPEVTQTPSHQVTQMGQEVILRCVPISNHLYFYWYRQILGQKVEFLVSFYNNEISEKSEIFDDQFSVERPDGSNFTLKIRSTKLEDSAMYFCASSAGQGAPEKLFFGSGTQLSVL.

The chain uses TRBV10-3 and TRBJ2-1, with a tentative D call TRBD1 (6 bases). The CDR3 has 14 residues. Germline-derived CDR1 and CDR2 are ENHRY and SYGVKD. V was clipped by 7 bases and J by 7 bases, with 17 bases between them. CDR3 in DNA: TGTGCCATCAAAAATACTGGGGGCGGGAATGAGCAGTTCTTC. Amino acid sequence: CAIKNTGGGNEQFF.

V is TRBV7-2 and J is TRBJ1-2; weak D call: TRBD1 (6 bases). Deletions cut 5 bases from V and 6 bases from J, with 16 bases between. This CDR3 region has 14 residues. The germline CDR1 and CDR2 sequences are SGHTA and FQGNSA. CDR3 loop: CASSEDRSRHGYTF. CDR3 sequence (DNA): TGTGCCAGCAGCGAAGACAGGTCCAGACATGGCTACACCTTC.

The chain combines TRBV7-9 with TRBJ2-1; 10 bases map to TRBD2. The CDR3 length is 16 residues. Trimming took 0 bases from V and 4 from J; bases not matched to a gene: 3. From germline, CDR1 is SEHNR and CDR2 FQNEAQ (reference sequence). CDR3 region: CASSLALAGVYNEQFF. CDR3 nucleotides: TGTGCCAGCAGCTTAGCGCTAGCGGGGGTGTACAATGAGCAGTTCTTC.

The chain joins TRBV7-2 to TRBJ1-1; D is possibly TRBD1 (5 bases). V was shortened by 1 base and J by 0 bases, with 15 bases between the two germline ends. CDR1 SGHTA and CDR2 FQGNSA come from the germline V gene. The CDR3 covers 17 residues. The CDR3, as DNA: TGTGCCAGCAGCTTAGTTAGGGCAGGGCCTATGAACACTGAAGCTTTCTTT. This sequence encodes CASSLVRAGPMNTEAFF.

This clone was found once. The chain joins TRBV5-8 to TRBJ2-1; TRBD2 is a possible D gene (6 bases). The CDR3 runs 17 residues. Germline loops: CDR1 SGHTS, CDR2 YDEGEE. V lost 4 bases to trimming and J lost 2 bases, with 19 bases between them. CDR3 coding DNA: TGTGCCAGCAGCCCATCCCCTAAGCGGGCCACCTACAATGAGCAGTTCTTC. Translation gives CASSPSPKRATYNEQFF.

The sample holds a few counts of this clone. This rearrangement joins TRBV30 to TRBJ2-7; D is undetermined. V lost 4 bases to trimming and J lost 2 bases, with 9 bases between them. This CDR3 is 12 amino acids long. The germline CDR1 and CDR2 sequences are GTSNPN and SVGIG (reference sequence). This chain's CDR3 is CAWIRQAYEQYF. The CDR3 DNA reads TGTGCCTGGATCCGCCAGGCCTACGAGCAGTACTTC.